This entry lists 29 T cell receptor beta chains sequenced from one sample in a study of Ad26.COV2.S vaccination and SARS-CoV-2 variants. Treatment in this sample: roughly 20 received Ad26.COV2.S at low or high dose, single or two shots; 5 received placebo; per-sample allocation not given. Following the first vaccine or placebo injection, samples were taken on day 63. Repertoires were generated with immunoSEQ multiplex PCR, while TCRdb's copy carries only in-frame clones and drops some. The sample has about 680,000 clones, 80% to 90% seen once. The sample consisted of peripheral blood, taken in a trial of Ad26.COV2.S vaccine versus placebo. The source is a person between 18 and 65 years old who received the Ad26.COV2.S COVID-19 vaccine or a placebo.

The chain employs TRBV18 and TRBJ1-1; perhaps TRBD1 as D (5 bases). Germline lookup yields CDR1 KGHSH and CDR2 LQKENI. The V gene lost 0 bases and the J gene lost 0 bases, with 11 bases spanning the gap. CDR3 length equals 16 residues. The CDR3 DNA reads as TGTGCCAGCTCACCACCGAGGGGAAACATGAACACTGAAGCTTTCTTT. Translation gives CASSPPRGNMNTEAFF.

Written as DNA, the CDR3 is TGTGCCAGCAGCTTACAGGGCACAGATACGCAGTATTTT. This translates into CASSLQGTDTQYF. The chain links TRBV11-3 to TRBJ2-3; D is ambiguous. The germline CDR1 and CDR2 sequences are SGHNT and YENEEA. The V gene lost 2 bases and the J gene lost 1 base, with 4 bases spanning the gap. The CDR3 runs to 13 residues.

The genes are TRBV24-1 and TRBJ2-1; possibly TRBD2 for D (6 bases). Germline V lookup: CDR1 KGHDR, CDR2 SFDVKD. The V and J ends lost 5 bases and 2 bases respectively, with 12 bases between them. CDR3 length: 15 residues. The CDR3 loop reads CATSVGDFAYNEQFF. The CDR3, as DNA: TGTGCCACCAGTGTCGGGGACTTTGCCTACAATGAGCAGTTCTTC.

This clone was picked up many times. The chain combines TRBV29-1 with TRBJ2-3, with 7 bases lining up with TRBD2. The germline CDR1 and CDR2 sequences are SQVTM and ANQGSEA. J gave up 6 bases and V 7 bases, and 7 bases lay outside the gene matches. The CDR3 has 12 amino acids. CDR3 amino acids: CSAPGGGDTQYF. The CDR3 nucleotides are TGCAGCGCCCCGGGAGGCGGGGATACGCAGTATTTT.

V usage is TRBV6-4 and J usage is TRBJ2-7; TRBD2 matches at 7 bases. CDR1 is MRHNA and CDR2 is SNTAGT in the germline V gene. The CDR3 is made up of 15 amino acids. Trimming cost V 7 bases and J 2 bases; bases outside gene matches: 11. This CDR3 reads CASTKEAGAPYEQYF. The CDR3 coding sequence is TGTGCCAGCACTAAGGAGGCGGGAGCTCCCTACGAGCAGTACTTC.

The table lists this clone with a count of one. The V and J genes are TRBV3-1 (or the pseudogene TRBV3-2) and TRBJ2-5, with 9 bases lining up with TRBD1. Unmatched junction bases numbered 7, after V lost 1 base and J lost 4 bases. The germline V gene encodes CDR1 LGHDT and CDR2 YNNKEL (reference sequence). The CDR3 is made up of 16 amino acids. In DNA, the CDR3 is TGTGCCAGCAGCCAAGCTCCGGGACAGGGAGGAGAGACCCAGTACTTC. Its translation is CASSQAPGQGGETQYF.

The chain couples TRBV1 to TRBJ2-5; TRBD2 is the table's D call, not checked against the DNA. TRBV1 constitutes a pseudogene. This CDR3 contains 18 residues. This CDR3 reads CTSSQKPGLAGDPETQYF. The CDR3 DNA is TGCACCAGCAGCCAAAAACCAGGACTAGCGGGAGACCCCGAGACCCAGTACTTC.

Of note for this clone: Additional DNA sequences in this sample encode the identical CDR3. The rearrangement joins TRBV7-9 to TRBJ1-1; D is ambiguous. The CDR3 contains 13 residues. Germline-derived CDR1 and CDR2 are SEHNR and FQNEAQ (reference sequence). The V end was cut by 2 bases, the J end by 0 bases, with 4 bases between. CDR3 protein: CASSLQMNTEAFF. The CDR3 DNA reads TGTGCCAGCAGCTTACAGATGAACACTGAAGCTTTCTTT. The entire variable domain, with the rest obtained from reference TRBV7-9 and TRBJ1-1, is as follows: DTGVSQNPRHKITKRGQNVTFRCDPISEHNRLYWYRQTLGQGPEFLTYFQNEAQLEKSRLLSDRFSAERPKGSFSTLEIQRTEQGDSAMYLCASSLQMNTEAFFGQGTRLTVV.

This sequence joins TRBV18 and TRBJ2-3; D remains ambiguous. The CDR3 sequence is 14 residues long. The V gene lost 2 bases and the J gene lost 0 bases, with 6 bases spanning the gap. Germline lookup yields CDR1 KGHSH and CDR2 LQKENI. Here the CDR3 reads CASSPTQSTDTQYF. The DNA of the CDR3 is TGTGCCAGCTCACCAACCCAGAGCACAGATACGCAGTATTTT.

Points on this clone: The sample has other DNA sequences that encode this CDR3 too. V is TRBV12-3 or TRBV12-4 and J is TRBJ2-7, with D perhaps matching TRBD1 (6 bases). Trimming shortened V by 3 bases and J by 4 bases, and 7 bases separated the two germline ends. The CDR3 length is 12 residues. As DNA, the CDR3 is TGTGCCAGCAGTTTGAGGGGGTACGAGCAGTACTTC. Amino acid sequence: CASSLRGYEQYF.

J is TRBJ2-5 and V is TRBV4-1; 9 bases are shared with TRBD2. CDR3 length: 15 amino acids. Per the germline V gene, CDR1 is MGHRA and CDR2 is YSYEKL. The ends lost 4 bases at V and 4 bases at J; junction bases unmatched: 7. CDR3 amino acids: CASSPGLASGETQYF. The CDR3, as DNA: TGCGCCAGCAGCCCCGGACTAGCGTCAGGAGAGACCCAGTACTTC.

This clone was seen once. The rearrangement joins TRBV10-3 to TRBJ1-5, with 7 bases fitting TRBD1. The germline V gene encodes CDR1 ENHRY and CDR2 SYGVKD. This CDR3 has 13 amino acids. Germline trimming cut 11 bases from V and 9 bases from J; bases unmatched to any gene: 13. The CDR3 protein is CASKEGAKGPQHF. The CDR3 DNA is TGTGCCTCCAAGGAGGGGGCCAAGGGGCCCCAGCATTTT.

The CDR3 DNA sequence: TGTGCCAGCAGTCCCACGGGCCGTCAGCCCCAGCATTTT. Encoded protein: CASSPTGRQPQHF. The rearrangement links TRBV6-5 to TRBJ1-5; D remains ambiguous. The length of the CDR3 is 13 residues. Trimming took 5 bases from V and 6 from J, leaving 11 bases between them. Looked up from germline, CDR1 is MNHEY and CDR2 is SVGAGI.

CDR3 DNA sequence: TGTGCCAGCAGCCAAGAGGGGCGGGGAGAGACCCAGTACTTC. This codes for CASSQEGRGETQYF. V is TRBV3-1 (or the pseudogene TRBV3-2) and J is TRBJ2-5, with D perhaps matching TRBD2 (6 bases). Trimming removed 0 bases from V and 4 bases from J, with 9 bases in between. This CDR3 is built from 14 residues. The germline CDR1 and CDR2 sequences are LGHDT and YNNKEL (reference sequence).

This chain connects TRBV30 to TRBJ2-3; 7 bases fit TRBD2. With 0 bases clipped from V and 2 bases from J, the junction kept 8 bases outside the gene matches. CDR1 is GTSNPN and CDR2 is SVGIG in the germline V gene (reference sequence). This CDR3 has 16 amino acids. This CDR3 reads CAWSVKLAEFTDTQYF. CDR3 nucleotide sequence: TGTGCCTGGAGTGTAAAGCTAGCGGAGTTCACAGATACGCAGTATTTT.

This chain uses TRBV2 with TRBJ2-2; 8 bases are a match to TRBD1. Germline V CDR1 and CDR2: SNHLY, FYNNEI. Trimming removed 0 bases from V and 0 bases from J; junction bases left unmatched: 9. The CDR3 is made up of 19 amino acids. CDR3 region: CASSEAGATGGSNTGELFF. Here the CDR3 DNA reads TGTGCCAGCAGTGAAGCGGGGGCTACAGGGGGATCGAACACCGGGGAGCTGTTTTTT.

This clone was detected only once. V is TRBV5-1 and J is TRBJ1-4; no firm D call. V lost 0 bases and J 4 bases, leaving 16 bases between the germline ends. This CDR3 has 17 amino acids. Germline lookup yields CDR1 SGHRS and CDR2 YFSETQ. CDR3 coding DNA: TGCGCCAGCAGCTTGGCCCCGAGTGGCGGAGTTAATGAAAAACTGTTTTTT. Protein sequence: CASSLAPSGGVNEKLFF.

The CDR3 spells CASRPTSGSYNEQFF. The DNA for the CDR3 is TGTGCCAGCAGGCCTACTAGCGGAAGTTACAATGAGCAGTTCTTC. V is TRBV6-5 and J is TRBJ2-1; 8 bases agree with TRBD2. The CDR3 is made up of 15 amino acids. CDR1 and CDR2 from the germline V gene are MNHEY and SVGAGI. With 6 bases clipped from V and 4 bases from J, the junction kept 8 bases outside the gene matches.

The chain links TRBV12-5 to TRBJ2-2; D unresolved. Germline V CDR1 and CDR2: LGHNT, FRNRAP. The V end was cut by 5 bases, the J end by 4 bases, with 8 bases between. This CDR3 is built from 13 residues. The CDR3 loop reads CASGPATTGELFF. CDR3 DNA: TGTGCTAGTGGTCCGGCTACCACCGGGGAGCTGTTTTTT. Full variable domain (missing parts from reference TRBV12-5 and TRBJ2-2): DARVTQTPRHKVTEMGQEVTMRCQPILGHNTVFWYRQTMMQGLELLAYFRNRAPLDDSGMPKDRFSAEMPDATLATLKIQPSEPRDSAVYFCASGPATTGELFFGEGSRLTVL.

The rearrangement uses TRBV6-5 and TRBJ1-6; D unresolved. The V gene's germline CDR1 is MNHEY and CDR2 SVGAGI. This CDR3 is 11 amino acids long. Trimming pared 6 bases from V and 14 bases from J, leaving 11 bases between. Written as DNA, the CDR3 is TGTGCCAGCAGCCGCGGATCGGCCCTCCACTTT. This codes for CASSRGSALHF.

This chain connects TRBV9 to TRBJ1-2; no reliable D call. Trimming removed 0 bases at V and 6 bases at J, with 6 bases between. The CDR3 sequence is 12 residues long. Germline V gives CDR1 SGDLS, CDR2 YYNGEE. The CDR3: CASSVVPDGYTF. The CDR3 nucleotides are TGTGCCAGCAGCGTAGTCCCAGATGGCTACACCTTC.

On this clone itself: The sample contains more than one DNA sequence encoding this CDR3. The chain recombines TRBV30 with TRBJ1-1; D gene ambiguous. Germline lookup yields CDR1 GTSNPN and CDR2 SVGIG (reference sequence). The CDR3 loop spans 12 amino acids. V lost 1 base and J lost 2, with 5 bases in between. CDR3 loop: CAWSDGNTEAFF. DNA of the CDR3: TGTGCCTGGAGTGACGGTAACACTGAAGCTTTCTTT.

The chain carries TRBV12-3 or TRBV12-4 and TRBJ2-2; D possibly corresponds to TRBD2 (5 bases). Trimming cost V 4 bases and J 4 bases, with 7 bases left between them. The CDR3 length is 13 residues. CDR3 loop: CASSWAGTGELFF. For the CDR3, the DNA is TGTGCCAGCAGTTGGGCGGGCACCGGGGAGCTGTTTTTT.

The genes are TRBV12-3 or TRBV12-4 and TRBJ1-2; a possible D gene is TRBD1 (5 bases). The CDR3 spans 11 residues. The ends were cut back, 4 bases at V and 12 bases at J, with 12 bases in the middle. CDR3 protein: CASSSGRDDTF. The CDR3 DNA reads as TGTGCCAGCAGTTCAGGCAGGGATGACACCTTC.

CDR3 in DNA: TGTGCCAGCAGTCCCTTCGCCGGGACTAGAGACGATGATACGCAGTATTTT. Residues: CASSPFAGTRDDDTQYF. The chain employs TRBV7-9 and TRBJ2-3, with 8 nucleotides matching TRBD2. Unmatched junction bases numbered 17, after V lost 6 bases and J lost 6 bases. CDR3 size: 17 residues. Germline CDR1 reads SEHNR; CDR2 reads FQNEAQ (reference sequence).

The V call is TRBV4-2, the J call TRBJ2-7; 8 bases fit TRBD1. This CDR3 is 14 amino acids long. J was trimmed by 8 bases and V by 5 bases; bases with no gene match: 11. The germline V gene encodes CDR1 LGHNA and CDR2 YNFKEQ. CDR3 protein: CASSSGTGSTQQYF. The CDR3 DNA sequence: TGTGCCAGCAGCTCCGGGACAGGCTCTACGCAGCAGTACTTC.

CDR3 protein: CASVPGTDFAKNIQYF. The CDR3, as DNA: TGCGCCAGCGTCCCCGGGACAGATTTTGCCAAAAACATTCAGTACTTC. This chain links TRBV4-1 with TRBJ2-4; 7 bases are shared with TRBD1. Germline CDR1 is MGHRA and CDR2 is YSYEKL. The CDR3 runs to 16 residues. V shed 8 bases and J 1 base; nucleotides not matched to a gene: 11.

The V and J genes are TRBV7-9 and TRBJ2-3, with 11 bases that match TRBD2. J was trimmed by 0 bases and V by 5 bases; bases with no gene match: 1. Germline values: CDR1 SEHNR, CDR2 FQNEAQ (reference sequence). This CDR3 region has 15 residues. The CDR3 loop is CASSPSGRSTDTQYF. CDR3 DNA sequence: TGTGCCAGCAGCCCTAGCGGGAGGAGCACAGATACGCAGTATTTT.

J is TRBJ2-3 and V is TRBV19, with D unresolved. V lost 0 bases and J 8 bases, leaving 6 bases between the germline ends. Germline CDR1 reads LNHDA; CDR2 reads SQIVND (reference sequence). The CDR3 consists of 12 residues. The CDR3 protein is CASSIDLSTQYF. The CDR3 nucleotides read TGTGCCAGTAGTATAGATCTGAGTACGCAGTATTTT.